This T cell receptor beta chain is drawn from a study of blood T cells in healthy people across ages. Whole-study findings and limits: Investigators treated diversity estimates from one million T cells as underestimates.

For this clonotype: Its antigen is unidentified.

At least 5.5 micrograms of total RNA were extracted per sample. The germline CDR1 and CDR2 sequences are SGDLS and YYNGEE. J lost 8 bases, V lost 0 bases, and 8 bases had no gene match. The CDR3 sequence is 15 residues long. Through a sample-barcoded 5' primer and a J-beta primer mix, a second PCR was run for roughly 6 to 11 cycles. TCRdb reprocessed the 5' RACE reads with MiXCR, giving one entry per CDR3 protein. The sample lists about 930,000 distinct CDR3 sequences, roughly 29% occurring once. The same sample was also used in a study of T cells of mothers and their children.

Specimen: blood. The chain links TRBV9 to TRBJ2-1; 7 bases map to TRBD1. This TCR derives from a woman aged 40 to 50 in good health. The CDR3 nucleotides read TGTGCCAGCAGCGTAGAAACAGGGGTGATTCATGAGCAGTTCTTC. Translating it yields CASSVETGVIHEQFF.